This is a list of T cell receptor beta chains from one sample in a study of identical twins. TCRdb analysed the 5' RACE reads with MiXCR anew, one entry per CDR3 protein. The table lists about 1.7 million distinct CDR3 sequences, about 31% of them singletons. The specimen sequenced was cord blood. The receptors derive from a newborn girl in good health. Both conserved end residues are part of each CDR3. The D gene is left open where the match is weak. A clone size is listed for some rows: how often the clone was seen (once, few, many), or a class if it is expanded.

V gene	CDR3 length	D gene	clone size	J gene	CDR3 protein	CDR3 DNA
TRBV9	15	-	-	TRBJ2-7	CASSVNRGPSYEQYF	TGTGCCAGCAGCGTAAACCGGGGTCCATCCTACGAGCAGTACTTC
TRBV28	14	-	-	TRBJ2-4	CASRTTGSWDIQYF	TGTGCCAGCAGGACCACAGGATCGTGGGACATTCAGTACTTC
TRBV10-2	15	-	many	TRBJ2-3	CASKVAVPPTHTQYF	TGCGCCAGCAAAGTAGCGGTACCCCCGACACATACGCAGTATTTT
TRBV20-1	14	-	few	TRBJ1-2	CSAEEGLGAYGYTF	TGCAGTGCTGAAGAAGGTCTGGGGGCATATGGCTACACCTTC
TRBV20-1	16	TRBD1	few	TRBJ1-4	CSARRPTGGSNEKLFF	TGCAGTGCTAGAAGACCAACAGGGGGGTCTAATGAAAAACTGTTTTTT
TRBV5-1	15	TRBD1	-	TRBJ2-1	CASSLSTGGDNEQFF	TGCGCCAGCAGCTTGTCGACAGGGGGCGACAATGAGCAGTTCTTC
TRBV7-2	16	TRBD1	-	TRBJ2-1	CASSLRWGQGAVEQFF	TGTGCCAGCAGCTTAAGGTGGGGACAGGGGGCGGTTGAGCAGTTCTTC
TRBV28	12	-	-	TRBJ1-4	CASSGTHEKLFF	TGTGCCAGCAGTGGGACGCATGAAAAACTGTTTTTT
TRBV18	15	-	-	TRBJ2-7	CASSPPFTSSYEQYF	TGTGCCAGCTCACCACCGTTCACCAGCTCCTACGAGCAGTACTTC
TRBV21-1	18	-	-	TRBJ2-7	CASSKVLAPQAISYEQYF	TGTGCCAGCAGCAAAGTGTTAGCCCCCCAGGCAATATCCTACGAGCAGTACTTC
TRBV4-1	17	TRBD2	few	TRBJ2-5	CASSQIGTSGAGETQYF	TGCGCCAGCAGCCAAATTGGGACTAGCGGTGCGGGAGAGACCCAGTACTTC
TRBV10-3	13	-	many	TRBJ2-5	CAQSRDHEETQYF	TGTGCTCAAAGCCGGGACCACGAAGAGACCCAGTACTTC
TRBV6-5	14	TRBD1	-	TRBJ1-1	CAGTLGGKDTEAFF	TGTGCCGGCACTTTAGGGGGCAAGGACACTGAAGCTTTCTTT
TRBV20-1	18	TRBD1	-	TRBJ2-6	CSARAGQATLSGANVLTF	TGCAGTGCTAGAGCCGGACAGGCTACCCTCTCTGGGGCCAACGTCCTGACTTTC
TRBV10-3	13	-	-	TRBJ2-5	CAIKRQDQETQYF	TGTGCCATCAAGAGACAGGATCAAGAGACCCAGTACTTC
TRBV7-2	16	-	-	TRBJ2-3	CASSLVGTGTRDTQYF	TGTGCCAGCAGCTTAGTAGGGACAGGGACTAGGGATACGCAGTATTTT
TRBV3-1	13	-	-	TRBJ2-7	CASSQGLRGEQYF	TGTGCCAGCAGCCAAGGTCTCCGGGGCGAGCAGTACTTC